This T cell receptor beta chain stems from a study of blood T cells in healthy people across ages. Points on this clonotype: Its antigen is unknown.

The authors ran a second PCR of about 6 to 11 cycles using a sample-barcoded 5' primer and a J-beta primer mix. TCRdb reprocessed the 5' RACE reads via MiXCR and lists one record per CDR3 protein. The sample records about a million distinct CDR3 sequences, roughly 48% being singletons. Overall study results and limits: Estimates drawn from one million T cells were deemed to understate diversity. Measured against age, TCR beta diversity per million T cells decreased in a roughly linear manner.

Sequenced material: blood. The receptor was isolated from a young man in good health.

The CDR3 DNA follows: TGTGCCAGCAGCTTTAGGGCATCGTTCAATGAGCAGTTCTTC. Translating it yields CASSFRASFNEQFF. The chain uses TRBV14 and TRBJ2-1; D remains ambiguous. The CDR3 is 14 residues long. V was cut by 5 bases and J by 6 bases, with 14 bases left in between. Germline CDR1 and CDR2: SGHDN and FVKESK.